The present T cell receptor beta chain was sequenced within a study of glioma-infiltrating T cells (TCRdb year 2016). In terms of the full investigation: Sequencing of TCR alpha- and beta-chain repertoires was performed on glioma tissue, on non-neoplastic brain tissue, and on matched peripheral blood mononuclear cells. To measure divergence between tissue and blood T-cell populations, each tissue-infiltrating repertoire was compared with the peripheral blood repertoire of the same patient. The paired cohort comprised three low-grade glioma patients, several primary glioblastoma patients and three non-glioma patients contributing non-neoplastic brain tissue.

The V and J ends are trimmed by 5 bases and 3 bases, leaving 16 bases between them. The CDR3 sequence holds 14 residues, the cysteine and phenylalanine included. Only CDR3 DNA remains: 42 bases, in frame from the first base. The germline V gene (reference sequence) provides CDR1 DFQATT and CDR2 SNEGSKA. At least ten counts were recorded for this clonotype. What antigen it recognizes has not been identified. Per-base qualities were not stored, and no clone one base away is much larger. The iRepertoire nested amplicon-rescue multiplex PCR (arm-PCR) platform was used to amplify TCR alpha and beta CDR3 regions from RNA. The input for one-step reverse transcription and amplification was about 100-400 ng of tissue mRNA or PBMC total RNA. Following bead purification, Illumina adapters were added through a secondary multiplex PCR, and the libraries were then gel-purified between 200 and 400 bp. Demultiplexing relied on internal 6-nucleotide barcodes carried by the libraries. Sequencing of the libraries was done on an Illumina MiSeq using 2x220 or 2x250 nucleotide paired-end reads. The authors processed their data as follows. Paired reads were merged using FLASH 1.2.11 and aligned with BWA-MEM to the GRCh37 human genome, and TRA and TRB reads were then extracted. An IMGT-derived reference of cassette sequences and CDR3 motifs, with pseudogenes included, was used for V and J assignment. Reads were translated in three frames, and productive CDR3s were defined by a C…FGXG motif without stop codons. Clonotypes were defined as unique combinations of V-J cassette pair and CDR3 amino acid sequence. Hamming distance filtering was applied to reads, with thresholds set by the sequence error rate of each sample in mapped regions. Clones were called with MiXCR by TCRdb after fastp trimmed the public reads at Q25, and only in-frame beta chains were retained. Each record represents a unique CDR3 protein, reported with the most common genes and DNA among its rows. What appears here as the V and J calls and clone size reflects TCRdb's work, not the paper's. The sample records around 100,000 distinct CDR3 sequences, 25% to 35% of which are singletons. Roughly 45% of the sample is taken by the ten largest.

What the work shows at the level of the full study, not this receptor alone: Group comparisons were based on small numbers of patients: three non-neoplastic, three low-grade glioma and roughly 8 glioblastoma patients. VJ-independent divergence between tissue and blood was below expectation in non-neoplastic patients but above expectation in all gliomas, especially low-grade gliomas. Tissue and blood shared very few CDR3 sequences, a result attributed to high CDR3 diversity and limited sampling.

The source of this sequence is a human donor with low-grade glioma or glioblastoma, undergoing nonglioma brain surgery, or in good health (not recorded which). The source material was glioma tissue, nonneoplastic brain tissue, or PBMCs (not recorded which). Recombination connected TRBV20-1 to TRBJ1-2; a confident D gene designation cannot be given. The DNA reads TGCAGTGCTCCGAATTCAATGCAGTACTATGGCTACACCTTC. Its translation is CSAPNSMQYYGYTF.